The 18 T cell receptor beta chains in this list originate from one sample, sequenced in a study of metastatic and nonmetastatic thyroid tumors. TCRdb recomputed clones from the PCR reads via MiXCR. The profile shows about 36,000 clones, less than 25% of them singletons. Treatment of any kind had been given to no patient before thyroid surgery. Source material: blood. The source is a female donor with papillary thyroid cancer or a benign thyroid nodule (not recorded which). Some clones in this sample may be carry-over from other donors' samples.

This clone was seen at least ten times. V is TRBV7-3 and J is TRBJ2-2; a weak D match, TRBD2 (5 bases). The germline V gene has CDR1 SGHTA and CDR2 FQGTGA. V dropped 5 bases and J dropped 3 bases, with 10 bases sitting between them. The CDR3 spans 14 residues. CDR3 in DNA: TGTGCCAGCAGCCCTACTAGGGACACCGGGGAGCTGTTTTTT. It encodes CASSPTRDTGELFF.

This clone was seen more than once but under ten times. The CDR3, as DNA: TGTGCCACCAGTGATACCAGGGGCAGTTACGAGCAGTACTTC. This sequence encodes CATSDTRGSYEQYF. The J gene is TRBJ2-7, the V gene TRBV24-1; perhaps TRBD1 as D (6 bases). CDR1 is KGHDR, CDR2 SFDVKD, per germline. V lost 3 bases, J lost 4 bases, and 12 bases lay in between. This CDR3 comprises 14 residues.

The chain has TRBV3-1 and TRBJ1-1; 8 bases map to TRBD1. With V trimmed by 5 bases and J by 12 bases, 11 bases remained unmatched. This CDR3 has 13 amino acids. CDR1 LGHDT and CDR2 YNNKEL come from the germline V gene (reference sequence). DNA of the CDR3: TGTGCCAGCAGCACCAACGCCGGGACAGGATCTTTCTTT. Amino acid sequence: CASSTNAGTGSFF.

This clone was detected many times. The CDR3 DNA sequence: TGCAGTGCTAGACCCCCGGGAGGGGATTATGGCTACACCTTC. This translates into CSARPPGGDYGYTF. The rearrangement links TRBV20-1 to TRBJ1-2; a possible D gene is TRBD1 (5 bases). Germline V gene sequence: CDR1 DFQATT, CDR2 SNEGSKA (reference sequence). CDR3 length equals 14 residues. Trimming removed 2 bases at V and 5 bases at J, with 15 bases between.

The table lists this clone with a count of one. This chain connects TRBV9 to TRBJ1-1, with a tentative D call TRBD1 (5 bases). The CDR3 runs 15 residues. The germline V and J ends were trimmed by 1 base and 3 bases, with 13 bases remaining between them. CDR1 and CDR2 from the germline V gene are SGDLS and YYNGEE. CDR3 DNA: TGTGCCAGCAGCGTATTAGGGGTGGGGGACACTGAAGCTTTCTTT. Translating gives CASSVLGVGDTEAFF.

This clone was seen repeatedly, ten times or more. The V gene is TRBV19, the J gene TRBJ2-1, with 7 bases fitting TRBD1. Trimming took 3 bases from V and 6 from J; bases not matched to a gene: 8. The CDR3 runs to 15 residues. The germline V gene encodes CDR1 LNHDA and CDR2 SQIVND (reference sequence). CDR3 residues: CASSIRQGGSNEQFF. CDR3 nucleotide sequence: TGTGCCAGTAGTATCCGACAGGGTGGGAGCAATGAGCAGTTCTTC. Combining the CDR3 with reference TRBV19 and TRBJ2-1 gives the whole variable domain DGGITQSPKYLFRKEGQNVTLSCEQNLNHDAMYWYRQDPGQGLRLIYYSQIVNDFQKGDIAEGYSVSREKKESFPLTVTSAQKNPTAFYLCASSIRQGGSNEQFFGPGTRLTVL.

As concerns this clone: The sample contains more than one DNA sequence encoding this CDR3. CDR3 residues: CAWGTSGPSTDTQYF. CDR3 nucleotide sequence: TGTGCCTGGGGTACTAGCGGCCCTAGCACAGATACGCAGTATTTT. The V gene is TRBV30, the J gene TRBJ2-3; 8 bases agree with TRBD2. The germline gives CDR1 GTSNPN, CDR2 SVGIG (reference sequence). Trimming removed 5 bases from V and 0 bases from J; junction bases left unmatched: 7. This CDR3 is 15 amino acids long. Variable domain in full (rest from reference TRBV30 and TRBJ2-3): SQTIHQWPATLVQPVGSPLSLECTVEGTSNPNLYWYRQAAGRGLQLLFYSVGIGQISSEVPQNLSASRPQDRQFILSSKKLLLSDSGFYLCAWGTSGPSTDTQYFGPGTRLTVL.

This clone appeared a few times. An end of the junction does not agree with germline; a read error may underlie this. The chain employs TRBV6-1 and TRBJ1-5; D remains ambiguous. This CDR3 region has 14 residues. From germline, CDR1 is MNHNS and CDR2 SASEGT. DNA for the CDR3: TGTGCCAGCAGTGAACTGGGAGTCAATCACCCCCAGCATTTT. Encoded protein: CASSELGVNHPQHF.

This clone was picked up many times. This chain joins TRBV6-1 and TRBJ2-3; no reliable D call. The germline gives CDR1 MNHNS, CDR2 SASEGT. The V gene lost 2 bases and the J gene lost 2 bases, with 14 bases spanning the gap. The CDR3 spans 16 residues. Here the CDR3 reads CASSESNLLFTDTQYF. In DNA, the CDR3 is TGTGCCAGCAGTGAATCGAACCTGTTATTCACAGATACGCAGTATTTT.

This clone was seen at least ten times. This chain joins TRBV4-2 and TRBJ2-7, with 8 bases fitting TRBD1. Germline loops: CDR1 LGHNA, CDR2 YNFKEQ. V lost 5 bases and J lost 3; bases outside the gene matches: 3. The CDR3 extends over 13 amino acids. This CDR3 reads CASSWDRNYEQYF. The DNA of the CDR3 is TGTGCCAGCAGCTGGGACAGGAACTACGAGCAGTACTTC.

The chain couples TRBV4-2 to TRBJ2-7, with D unclear. Trimming shortened V by 1 base and J by 3 bases, and 10 bases separated the two germline ends. Germline V gene data show CDR1 as LGHNA and CDR2 as YNFKEQ. CDR3 length: 14 amino acids. The CDR3 region is CASSQGFGSYEQYF. The DNA of the CDR3 is TGTGCCAGCAGCCAAGGGTTCGGAAGCTACGAGCAGTACTTC.

This rearrangement joins TRBV10-3 to TRBJ2-7; the match to TRBD1 covers 8 bases. Per the germline V gene, CDR1 is ENHRY and CDR2 is SYGVKD. The CDR3 runs to 13 residues. V was pared by 7 bases and J by 6 bases, with 8 bases of the junction left unmatched. CDR3 region: CAIMGTGLAEQYF. CDR3 bases: TGTGCCATCATGGGGACAGGTCTCGCCGAGCAGTACTTC.

There are a few counts of this clone. The chain carries TRBV27 and TRBJ2-2, with D possibly TRBD2 on 6 matching bases. The CDR3 length is 14 residues. Looked up from germline, CDR1 is MNHEY and CDR2 is SMNVEV (reference sequence). V was trimmed by 6 bases and J by 5 bases, leaving 13 bases between them. The CDR3 protein is CASSSGRRTGELFF. The CDR3 DNA sequence: TGTGCCAGCAGCTCCGGGAGAAGGACCGGGGAGCTGTTTTTT.

The DNA of the CDR3 is TGTGCCAGCAGTGAGAATGGGTCAGGGGGCTTCGGGGATACCCAGTACTTC. Translating it yields CASSENGSGGFGDTQYF. This chain links TRBV6-1 with TRBJ2-5; 8 nucleotides line up with TRBD1. The CDR3 runs to 17 residues. The trim removed 3 bases at V and 8 bases at J, leaving 17 bases unmatched. CDR1 and CDR2 from the germline V gene are MNHNS and SASEGT.

Only one count was recorded for this clone. This chain links TRBV20-1 with TRBJ1-1; 11 nucleotides align to TRBD1. In germline, CDR1 is DFQATT, CDR2 SNEGSKA (reference sequence). The CDR3 covers 14 residues. J gave up 3 bases and V 0 bases, and 0 bases lay outside the gene matches. As DNA, the CDR3 is TGCAGTGCTAGAGAGGACAGGGGGCACACTGAAGCTTTCTTT. Translated, it gives CSAREDRGHTEAFF.

In its sample, this clone was seen a few times. The V and J genes are TRBV5-4 and TRBJ2-5; D may be TRBD1 (5 bases). Trimming pared 4 bases from V and 5 bases from J, leaving 12 bases between. Germline CDR1 and CDR2: SGHNT and YYREEE (reference sequence). The CDR3 has 13 residues. The CDR3 protein is CASSPDIAETQYF. The CDR3 nucleotides are TGTGCCAGCAGCCCGGACATCGCGGAGACCCAGTACTTC.

This clone was recorded many times. A junction end diverges from the germline sequence, so it may reflect a read error. The CDR3 bases are TGTGCCAGCCGGGACAATTACGATTACTACGAGCGGTACTTC. It translates to CASRDNYDYYERYF. This chain uses TRBV28 with TRBJ2-7; TRBD1 might be the D (6 bases). CDR3 length equals 14 residues. The germline V gene has CDR1 MDHEN and CDR2 SYDVKM.

The J gene is TRBJ1-5, the V gene TRBV4-1; D is perhaps TRBD1 (6 bases). Trimming removed 3 bases from V and 5 bases from J, with 14 bases in between. This CDR3 contains 15 residues. The germline CDR1 and CDR2 sequences are MGHRA and YSYEKL. In DNA, the CDR3 is TGCGCCAGCAGCCAGGAAGAAGGACAGCATCAGCCCCAGCATTTT. The encoded protein is CASSQEEGQHQPQHF.